Listed below are T cell receptor beta chains from one sample, sequenced in a study of human T cells and chemical hapten exposure. Each CDR3 protein gets one entry after TCRdb re-called the RACE reads with MiXCR. The data contain about 64,000 distinct CDR3 sequences, 8% to 13% of them singletons. The specimen was whole blood, collected in connection with sensitization to the hapten diphenylcyclopropenone (DPC). Every receptor here comes from a woman aged 30 to 39 with alopecia areata. Some clones in this sample may be carry-over from other donors' samples. Each CDR3 is given with its conserved first and last residue. Fields, in order: D gene, clone size, J gene, V gene, CDR3 protein, CDR3 DNA. D genes are given only for firm matches. Clone size appears in some rows only: once, few, many, or a class for an expanded clone.

TRBD1,many,TRBJ2-5,TRBV2,CASSDFSQGASETQYF,TGTGCCAGCAGTGACTTTTCTCAGGGGGCAAGTGAGACCCAGTACTTC
NA,many,TRBJ1-5,TRBV18,CASSPRAGDQPQHF,TGTGCCAGCTCACCGCGGGCGGGGGATCAGCCCCAGCATTTT
NA,few,TRBJ1-2,TRBV20-1,CSGRDTTTYGYTF,TGCAGTGGCCGGGACACCACAACCTATGGCTACACCTTC
NA,NA,TRBJ2-5,TRBV9,CASRGPGGETQYF,TGTGCCAGCAGAGGGCCCGGCGGGGAGACCCAGTACTTC
TRBD1,many,TRBJ2-7,TRBV10-2,CASSAPAGQDYEQYF,TGCGCCAGCAGTGCCCCCGCCGGACAGGACTACGAGCAGTACTTC
NA,NA,TRBJ2-7,TRBV4-1,CASSLGEFYEQYF,TGCGCCAGCAGCCTGGGGGAGTTCTACGAGCAGTACTTC
NA,few,TRBJ2-7,TRBV5-1,CASSMDSYEQYF,TGCGCCAGCAGCATGGACTCCTACGAGCAGTACTTC
TRBD2,many,TRBJ2-1,TRBV7-8,CASSLAPSGGSSYNEQFF,TGTGCCAGCAGCTTAGCTCCTAGCGGGGGTTCCTCCTACAATGAGCAGTTCTTC
NA,NA,TRBJ2-7,TRBV28,CASRPPRTESYEQYF,TGTGCCAGCAGACCCCCGCGGACAGAGAGCTACGAGCAGTACTTC
TRBD2,few,TRBJ2-1,TRBV20-1,CSATTGTSGSKEQFF,TGCAGTGCAACAACCGGGACTAGCGGGAGTAAAGAGCAGTTCTTC
TRBD1,NA,TRBJ2-4,TRBV10-2,CASSESPTGERAKNIQYF,TGCGCCAGCAGTGAGTCCCCGACAGGGGAGAGGGCCAAAAACATTCAGTACTTC
TRBD2,NA,TRBJ2-2,TRBV12-3/TRBV12-4,CASSLARAGGTGELFF,TGTGCCAGCAGTTTAGCGCGGGCGGGGGGAACCGGGGAGCTGTTTTTT
NA,NA,TRBJ1-1,TRBV4-3,CASSQGVMNTEAFF,TGCGCCAGCAGCCAAGGGGTTATGAACACTGAAGCTTTCTTT